This T cell receptor beta chain was recovered during a study of cytotoxic CD8 clonotypes in ibrutinib-treated CLL. The germline CDR1 and CDR2 sequences are MNHEY and SMNVEV (reference sequence). The V and J ends lost 4 bases and 0 bases respectively, with 13 bases between them. The CDR3 has 16 amino acids. Notes on this clone: Its antigen is still unknown.

Study results and caveats: Sample timing was unmatched between remission and later-progressing patients; lymph nodes unstudied. Higher circulating CD8+ T-cell counts strongly accompanied higher baseline clonality, above age-matched healthy donors. Public clonotypes proved infrequent, and on treatment they shrank or remained steady.

The planned depth of sequencing spanned 1 in 200,000 to 1 in 1 million T cells. Some clones are missing from TCRdb's copy, which holds only in-frame ones; the method was immunoSEQ multiplex PCR. The data show under 200,000 clones, about 80% seen once. Sequencing used PBMCs, obtained after 12 months of ibrutinib treatment. The V gene is TRBV27, the J gene TRBJ2-4; D is perhaps TRBD1 (6 bases). This receptor was taken from a human donor with chronic lymphocytic leukemia. Here the CDR3 DNA reads TGTGCCAGCAGTTACGGGACACAGCTAGCCAAAAACATTCAGTACTTC. The encoded protein is CASSYGTQLAKNIQYF.